Listed here are 5 T cell receptor beta chains from one sample, sequenced in a study of T cells in Graves' hyperthyroidism and ophthalmopathy. The TCR beta CDR3 regions underwent amplification using RNA transcripts as the source. Carried out on the TCR CDR3, a first-round RT-PCR used the HTBI primer set. In TCRdb, the multiplex PCR reads were re-called with MiXCR into one record per CDR3 protein. Here the sample spans approximately 710,000 distinct CDR3 sequences, approximately 15% being singletons. The sequenced sample consisted of blood. Source of these receptors: a middle-aged man with Graves' hyperthyroidism.

The chain couples TRBV19 to TRBJ1-1; the D gene is possibly TRBD1 (6 bases). Germline CDR1 is LNHDA and CDR2 is SQIVND (reference sequence). The CDR3 spans 13 residues. Between the trimmed V and J ends, which lost 10 bases and 4 bases, there was a span of 16 bases. CDR3 DNA: TGTGCCACTGGACAGAGGGGGAGCACTGAAGCTTTCTTT. As protein: CATGQRGSTEAFF.

This clonotype showed up many times. The V and J genes are TRBV5-1 and TRBJ2-2, with a tentative D call TRBD1 (5 bases). Germline V gene lookup returns CDR1 SGHRS and CDR2 YFSETQ. Trimming shortened V by 1 base and J by 3 bases, and 16 bases separated the two germline ends. The CDR3 contains 17 residues. The CDR3 nucleotides are TGCGCCAGCAGCTTGAGTTGGGCAGGGCAGGACACCGGGGAGCTGTTTTTT. It encodes CASSLSWAGQDTGELFF. The complete variable domain, with remaining parts taken from reference TRBV5-1 and TRBJ2-2, reads KAGVTQTPRYLIKTRGQQVTLSCSPISGHRSVSWYQQTPGQGLQFLFEYFSETQRNKGNFPGRFSGRQFSNSRSEMNVSTLELGDSALYLCASSLSWAGQDTGELFFGEGSRLTVL.

This clonotype was seen a handful of times. The chain couples TRBV29-1 to TRBJ2-1; 9 bases agree with TRBD1. The CDR3 is 13 amino acids. Germline V gives CDR1 SQVTM, CDR2 ANQGSEA. The ends lost 6 bases at V and 8 bases at J; junction bases unmatched: 8. The CDR3 region is CSVDTDRGYEQFF. CDR3 sequence (DNA): TGCAGCGTGGACACGGACAGGGGCTATGAGCAGTTCTTC.

This clonotype was recorded many times. The gene calls are TRBV2 and TRBJ2-7; D could derive from TRBD1 or TRBD2 (5 bases each). CDR1 is SNHLY and CDR2 is FYNNEI in the germline V gene. The CDR3 has 12 amino acids. V lost 11 bases, J lost 6 bases, and 17 bases lay in between. Written as DNA, the CDR3 is TGTGCCGGACGAGGAGGTGGGGCCGAGCAGTACTTC. Its protein is CAGRGGGAEQYF.

This clonotype appeared many times. V gene TRBV20-1 combines with J gene TRBJ1-2; D remains unclear. Trimming removed 1 base at V and 1 base at J, with 22 bases between. The CDR3 loop spans 18 amino acids. Germline V CDR1 and CDR2: DFQATT, SNEGSKA (reference sequence). CDR3 in DNA: TGCAGTGCTAGAGTATGGCAAACTTCGACGGGTTTTAACTATGGCTACACCTTC. Its translation is CSARVWQTSTGFNYGYTF.